Sequencing of this T cell receptor beta chain was carried out in a study of T cells in Graves' hyperthyroidism and ophthalmopathy. Across the whole study: Peripheral blood was collected at initial diagnosis, before any treatment. Study observations and caveats: A model built on 13 V-J features separated ophthalmopathy from stable hyperthyroidism. Most expanded thyroid clonotypes above 0.001 also appeared in blood.

The CDR3 regions of TCR beta were amplified from RNA transcripts. The TCR CDR3 first-round RT-PCR relied on the HTBI primer set. From the multiplex PCR reads, TCRdb called clonotypes with MiXCR, one entry per CDR3 protein. The sample has under 300,000 distinct CDR3 sequences, under 30% seen once. This clonotype was found many times. Its target is not known. The V gene lost 2 bases and the J gene lost 6 bases, with 11 bases spanning the gap. The CDR3 is made up of 13 amino acids. The germline V gene has CDR1 LGHNT and CDR2 FRNRAP. Uncontrolled infection, other autoimmune disease, pregnancy or lactation excluded patients.

This chain joins TRBV12-5 and TRBJ2-7, with a tentative D call TRBD1 (5 bases). The sequence was obtained from a middle-aged man with Graves' hyperthyroidism that later progressed to Graves' ophthalmopathy. The source material was blood. In nucleotides, the CDR3 is TGTGCTAGTGGTTTGTCCACAGGCGTCGAGCAGTACTTC. Translating gives CASGLSTGVEQYF.